This T cell receptor (beta chain) was captured by sequencing in a study of cytomegalovirus exposure and HLA in healthy donors. Primers included in the PCR were 60 Vbeta and 13 Jbeta primers. The protocol was immunoSEQ multiplex PCR, while the TCRdb copy is restricted to in-frame clones and leaves out a portion. The table records about 130,000 clones, about 80% of them present only once. Germline CDR1 and CDR2: SGHVS and FQNEAQ. V shed 0 bases and J 6 bases; nucleotides not matched to a gene: 2. The CDR3 spans 15 residues. This chain joins TRBV7-8 and TRBJ2-7; TRBD2 agrees at 13 bases. Sequencing was performed on PBMCs. The clonotype comes from a woman aged 45 to 65 in good health and CMV-seronegative. This chain's CDR3 is CASSLALAGGGEQYV. In nucleotides, the CDR3 is TGTGCCAGCAGCTTAGCACTAGCGGGAGGGGGCGAGCAGTACGTC.